The 30 T cell receptor beta chains given below trace back to one sample, sequenced in a study of blood T cell repertoires in COVID-19. Assay: immunoSEQ multiplex PCR; the TCRdb copy retains only in-frame clones and omits some. This sample has about 170,000 clones; roughly 84% occur once, and the top ten carry roughly a tenth. Sequencing input: peripheral blood. Receptor source: a man aged 65 to 85 with active or convalescent COVID-19.

The genes are TRBV6-2 or TRBV6-3 and TRBJ1-1; the D gene is possibly TRBD1 (6 bases). This CDR3 contains 14 residues. Germline V gene sequence: CDR1 MNHEY, CDR2 SVGEGT. V dropped 4 bases and J dropped 11 bases, with 20 bases sitting between them. CDR3 sequence reads: CASSLGGRTRWAFF. CDR3 coding DNA: TGTGCCAGCAGTTTGGGGGGGCGGACCCGATGGGCTTTCTTT.

The rearrangement joins TRBV7-2 to TRBJ1-5; D gene unclear. Between the trimmed V and J ends, which lost 5 bases and 2 bases, there was a span of 10 bases. The CDR3 runs to 14 residues. Germline CDR1 is SGHTA and CDR2 is FQGNSA. The CDR3 DNA reads as TGTGCCAGCAGCCCCAACACCGGCAATCAGCCCCAGCATTTT. Protein sequence: CASSPNTGNQPQHF.

CDR3 loop: CASSYGDRYTGELFF. CDR3 DNA sequence: TGTGCCAGCAGTTACGGAGACAGGTACACCGGGGAGCTGTTTTTT. This sequence joins TRBV6-2 or TRBV6-3 and TRBJ2-2; D possibly corresponds to TRBD1 (6 bases). Germline lookup yields CDR1 MNHEY and CDR2 SVGEGT. The CDR3 is 15 amino acids. Between the trimmed V and J ends, which lost 2 bases and 3 bases, there was a span of 10 bases.

The genes are TRBV12-1 and TRBJ2-3; the table calls TRBD1, which could not be checked here. TRBV12-1 is classified as a pseudogene. The CDR3 is made up of 15 amino acids. In DNA, the CDR3 is TGTGCCAGCAGCTTTGCAGTTTGGCCCCAGGATACGCAGTATTTT. It yields the protein CASSFAVWPQDTQYF.

The chain joins TRBV18 to TRBJ2-1, with TRBD2 matching 7 bases. V shed 3 bases, J shed 0 bases, and the junction held 14 bases outside the gene matches. This CDR3 has 19 amino acids. Germline CDR1 and CDR2: KGHSH and LQKENI. Here the CDR3 reads CASSPTRQRGTSSYNEQFF. As DNA, the CDR3 is TGTGCCAGCTCACCGACGCGCCAGCGGGGAACGAGCTCCTACAATGAGCAGTTCTTC.

The genes are TRBV5-1 and TRBJ2-2; no definite D call. CDR1 is SGHRS, CDR2 YFSETQ, per germline. CDR3 size: 14 residues. V was shortened by 5 bases and J by 1 base, with 9 bases between the two germline ends. As DNA, the CDR3 is TGCGCCAGCAGTCTGGCACAGAACACCGGGGAGCTGTTTTTT. As protein: CASSLAQNTGELFF.

The J gene is TRBJ2-3, the V gene TRBV6-2 or TRBV6-3, with 13 bases that match TRBD2. Germline CDR1 is MNHEY and CDR2 is SVGEGT. This CDR3 region has 18 residues. Trimming at V came to 1 base and at J to 2 bases, leaving 6 bases not matched to a gene. The CDR3 region has the DNA TGTGCCAGCAGTTACTGGTTTACTAGCGGGAGGGACACAGATACGCAGTATTTT. Protein product: CASSYWFTSGRDTDTQYF.

The chain uses TRBV6-5 and TRBJ2-5; 7 nucleotides align to TRBD2. The CDR3 has 14 amino acids. Germline CDR1 is MNHEY and CDR2 is SVGAGI. J lost 5 bases, V lost 6 bases, and 9 bases had no gene match. CDR3 in DNA: TGTGCCAGCAGCCCGGGGGGTTCAAGGGAGACCCAGTACTTC. Protein sequence: CASSPGGSRETQYF.

The gene calls are TRBV7-9 and TRBJ2-1; 9 bases fit TRBD2. Trimming removed 5 bases from V and 8 bases from J; junction bases left unmatched: 10. The germline CDR1 and CDR2 sequences are SEHNR and FQNEAQ (reference sequence). This CDR3 has 15 amino acids. In nucleotides, the CDR3 is TGTGCCAGCAGCCTGACTAGCGGCACAGGGGATGAGCAGTTCTTC. Residues: CASSLTSGTGDEQFF.

The chain is built from TRBV7-2 and TRBJ1-2; the D is unclear. V gave up 3 bases and J gave up 1 base, with 6 bases separating them. Per germline, CDR1 SGHTA and CDR2 FQGNSA. The CDR3 length is 13 residues. The CDR3 sequence is CASSFTGNYGYTF. The CDR3 DNA reads as TGTGCCAGCAGCTTCACCGGTAACTATGGCTACACCTTC.

This CDR3 is CASSYGTATNEKLFF. Here the CDR3 DNA reads TGTGCCAGCAGTTACGGAACAGCAACTAATGAAAAACTGTTTTTT. The chain is built from TRBV6-5 and TRBJ1-4; D is ambiguous. V was shortened by 2 bases and J by 0 bases, with 7 bases between the two germline ends. The CDR3 has 15 amino acids. The germline gives CDR1 MNHEY, CDR2 SVGAGI.

The genes are TRBV7-3 and TRBJ2-1, with D perhaps matching TRBD1 (6 bases). CDR3 length: 15 amino acids. V was trimmed by 4 bases and J by 7 bases, leaving 17 bases between them. The germline gives CDR1 SGHTA, CDR2 FQGTGA. The CDR3 DNA sequence: TGTGCCAGCAGCTCCGTGAAGGGGGTGTCGAATGAGCAGTTCTTC. Protein: CASSSVKGVSNEQFF.

This sequence joins TRBV3-1 (or the pseudogene TRBV3-2) and TRBJ1-4; D gene ambiguous. The CDR3 consists of 15 residues. Germline V gene sequence: CDR1 LGHDT, CDR2 YNNKEL (reference sequence). V was clipped by 4 bases and J by 2 bases, with 11 bases between them. CDR3 nucleotide sequence: TGTGCCAGCAGCCTTCGACGGAGCACTAATGAAAAACTGTTTTTT. This gives the protein CASSLRRSTNEKLFF.

This clone is a singleton in its sample. The chain employs TRBV14 and TRBJ1-2, with a tentative D call TRBD1 (6 bases). The V end was cut by 4 bases, the J end by 0 bases, with 12 bases between. The CDR3 is 15 amino acids. Germline V gene lookup returns CDR1 SGHDN and CDR2 FVKESK. CDR3 amino acids: CASSRGRQANYGYTF. The CDR3 DNA is TGTGCCAGCAGCCGGGGACGACAGGCTAACTATGGCTACACCTTC.

The CDR3 reads CASSLAGGAAGANVLTF. The DNA of the CDR3 is TGTGCCAGCAGCTTGGCGGGGGGCGCCGCTGGGGCCAACGTCCTGACTTTC. The chain recombines TRBV5-6 with TRBJ2-6; D is perhaps TRBD2 (7 bases). CDR1 is SGHDT, CDR2 YYEEEE, per germline. CDR3 length: 17 residues. V lost 0 bases and J 2 bases, leaving 12 bases between the germline ends.

This chain joins TRBV6-6 and TRBJ1-3; tentatively, D is TRBD1 (5 bases). CDR3 size: 12 residues. Trimming removed 6 bases at V and 4 bases at J, with 7 bases between. Germline loops: CDR1 MNHNY, CDR2 SVGAGI (reference sequence). CDR3 loop: CASRPGGNTIYF. The CDR3 nucleotides read TGTGCCAGCAGACCAGGGGGAAACACCATATATTTT.

In its sample, this clone was seen many times. The chain is built from TRBV7-9 and TRBJ2-7, with 8 bases aligning to TRBD1. Trimming took 0 bases from V and 0 from J; bases not matched to a gene: 7. CDR3 length: 17 amino acids. Germline CDR1 reads SEHNR; CDR2 reads FQNEAQ (reference sequence). The CDR3 region has the DNA TGTGCCAGCAGCTTAGCTGAGTCGACAGGGGCCTCCTACGAGCAGTACTTC. It specifies CASSLAESTGASYEQYF.

The rearrangement links TRBV11-2 to TRBJ2-1, with 11 positions matching TRBD1. Germline V gene data show CDR1 as SGHAT and CDR2 as FQNNGV. This CDR3 is 15 amino acids long. The V segment lost 4 bases and the J segment 6 bases; nucleotides outside the gene matches: 5. The CDR3 sequence: CASSSMGQGGNEQFF. Here the CDR3 DNA reads TGTGCCAGCAGCTCTATGGGACAGGGGGGCAATGAGCAGTTCTTC.

The chain has TRBV7-2 and TRBJ1-2, with a possible D match to TRBD1 (5 bases). V dropped 3 bases and J dropped 7 bases, with 12 bases sitting between them. In germline, CDR1 is SGHTA, CDR2 FQGNSA. This CDR3 has 13 residues. In nucleotides, the CDR3 is TGTGCCAGCAGCTTCGACAGACCCTCTGGCTACACCTTC. Translated, it gives CASSFDRPSGYTF.

The V and J genes are TRBV27 and TRBJ2-1; 11 bases line up with TRBD2. The CDR3 has 15 amino acids. The germline V gene has CDR1 MNHEY and CDR2 SMNVEV (reference sequence). J gave up 3 bases and V 6 bases, and 4 bases lay outside the gene matches. In DNA, the CDR3 is TGTGCCAGCAGCCCGGGACTAGCGGTCTACAATGAGCAGTTCTTC. It codes for CASSPGLAVYNEQFF.

J is TRBJ2-1 and V is TRBV7-3; the D gene is possibly TRBD2 (5 bases). Germline assignment: CDR1 SGHTA and CDR2 FQGTGA. V was cut by 1 base and J by 7 bases, with 11 bases left in between. This CDR3 is built from 14 residues. Here the CDR3 DNA reads TGTGCCAGCAGCTTAATGCCCCTAGCTAATGAGCAGTTCTTC. Translating it yields CASSLMPLANEQFF.

This chain links TRBV9 with TRBJ1-1; a weak D match, TRBD1 (6 bases). The ends were cut back, 4 bases at V and 4 bases at J, with 20 bases in the middle. Germline V gives CDR1 SGDLS, CDR2 YYNGEE. This CDR3 has 16 amino acids. CDR3 loop: CASSPRPAGVGTEAFF. For the CDR3, the DNA is TGTGCCAGCAGCCCTCGCCCCGCAGGGGTGGGCACTGAAGCTTTCTTT.

The rearrangement uses TRBV27 and TRBJ1-5, with 12 positions matching TRBD1. V was pared by 8 bases and J by 7 bases, with 15 bases of the junction left unmatched. The length of the CDR3 is 17 residues. Germline CDR1 and CDR2: MNHEY and SMNVEV (reference sequence). The CDR3 region has the DNA TGTGCCAGCGGCTTGTCACCCGGGACAGGGGGCGGGCAGCCCCAGCATTTT. It encodes CASGLSPGTGGGQPQHF.

This chain joins TRBV7-9 and TRBJ1-2; a weak D match, TRBD1 (5 bases). Germline V gene sequence: CDR1 SEHNR, CDR2 FQNEAQ (reference sequence). The length of the CDR3 is 18 residues. V lost 8 bases, J lost 2 bases, and 27 bases lay in between. This CDR3 is CASASIKGNQDLNYGYTF. CDR3 nucleotides: TGTGCCAGCGCTTCAATTAAGGGGAATCAAGACCTAAACTATGGCTACACCTTC.

This chain joins TRBV7-9 and TRBJ1-4, with D possibly being TRBD1 (5 bases). In germline, CDR1 is SEHNR, CDR2 FQNEAQ (reference sequence). The CDR3 loop spans 16 amino acids. Trimming shortened V by 3 bases and J by 7 bases, and 18 bases separated the two germline ends. This chain's CDR3 is CASSFPGVGGIEKLFF. The CDR3, as DNA: TGTGCCAGCAGCTTCCCCGGGGTCGGGGGGATTGAAAAACTGTTTTTT.

The V call is TRBV5-4, the J call TRBJ2-7; 8 bases are a match to TRBD2. V lost 9 bases and J lost 2; bases outside the gene matches: 10. The CDR3 is made up of 14 amino acids. Germline CDR1 is SGHNT and CDR2 is YYREEE (reference sequence). The chain's CDR3 is CATSRAGEAYEQYF. For the CDR3, the DNA is TGTGCCACCTCCCGAGCGGGAGAAGCCTACGAGCAGTACTTC.

The rearrangement joins TRBV7-2 to TRBJ1-2; D is possibly TRBD1 (6 bases). CDR3 length equals 15 residues. Germline V CDR1 and CDR2: SGHTA, FQGNSA. The ends were cut back, 4 bases at V and 4 bases at J, with 16 bases in the middle. In DNA, the CDR3 is TGTGCCAGCAGCTCAAGACGGGACATCCTCTATGGCTACACCTTC. This translates into CASSSRRDILYGYTF.

The chain links TRBV19 to TRBJ2-6; D is unclear. CDR3 length: 12 amino acids. V dropped 9 bases and J dropped 11 bases, with 14 bases sitting between them. Germline CDR1 and CDR2: LNHDA and SQIVND (reference sequence). This CDR3 is CASSPSGYVLTF. CDR3 in DNA: TGTGCCAGCAGTCCGTCCGGGTACGTCCTGACTTTC.

The chain is built from TRBV11-3 and TRBJ2-2, with TRBD2 matching over 7 bases. The germline gives CDR1 SGHNT, CDR2 YENEEA. Trimming cost V 1 base and J 5 bases; bases outside gene matches: 4. CDR3 length: 15 residues. CDR3: CASSLAGGTTGELFF. The CDR3 DNA is TGTGCCAGCAGCTTAGCCGGGGGGACTACCGGGGAGCTGTTTTTT.

The CDR3 sequence is CASSLGQGASYGYTF. In nucleotides, the CDR3 is TGTGCCAGCAGCTTGGGGCAGGGGGCATCTTATGGCTACACCTTC. J is TRBJ1-2 and V is TRBV7-2; 8 nucleotides line up with TRBD1. This CDR3 contains 15 residues. V was clipped by 3 bases and J by 5 bases; unmatched bases: 8. Germline-derived CDR1 and CDR2 are SGHTA and FQGNSA.